This TCR beta chain appears in the sequencing data of a study of cytomegalovirus exposure and HLA in healthy donors. Primers: 60 Vbeta forward and 13 Jbeta reverse. Data came from immunoSEQ multiplex PCR; TCRdb stores just in-frame clones and leaves some out. The table includes nearly 95,000 clones, about 7.6% detected once. This clone has more than one count but fewer than ten. The V and J ends lost 3 bases and 3 bases, in that order; junction bases with no gene match: 1. The CDR3 has 13 amino acids. Germline-derived CDR1 and CDR2 are SGHNT and YYREEE (reference sequence). The sample comprised PBMCs. This sequence originates from a man aged 50 or older in good health and CMV-seronegative. The gene calls are TRBV5-4 and TRBJ1-2; 8 nucleotides match TRBD1. CDR3 in DNA: TGTGCCAGCAGCTGGGGACAGGACTATGGCTACACCTTC. Translated, it gives CASSWGQDYGYTF.